The 29 T cell receptor beta chains given below trace back to one sample, sequenced in a study of T cells in Graves' hyperthyroidism and ophthalmopathy. RNA transcripts were the template for amplifying TCR beta CDR3 regions. Initially, a first-round RT-PCR of the TCR CDR3 employed the HTBI primer set. MiXCR was run by TCRdb on the multiplex PCR reads, yielding one entry per CDR3 protein. The sample shows about 290,000 distinct CDR3 sequences, roughly an eighth of them seen only once. Input material: blood. The receptors derive from a woman between 40 and 55 years old with Graves' hyperthyroidism.

This clonotype was seen a handful of times. V gene TRBV7-3 combines with J gene TRBJ2-2; TRBD1 aligns across 7 bases. This CDR3 is built from 14 residues. V trimming: 6 bases; J trimming: 7 bases; junction bases outside the gene matches: 8. Looked up from germline, CDR1 is SGHTA and CDR2 is FQGTGA. CDR3 nucleotide sequence: TGTGCCAGCAGTCCCGACAGGGCCAGCGGGGAGCTGTTTTTT. Translating it yields CASSPDRASGELFF.

The table lists this clonotype with many counts. The chain combines TRBV28 with TRBJ2-1, with 8 bases identical to TRBD1. CDR3 size: 16 residues. CDR1 and CDR2 (germline): MDHEN, SYDVKM. The V gene end was trimmed by 7 bases and the J gene end by 4 bases; junction bases not matched to a gene: 12. CDR3 DNA sequence: TGTGCCAGCACCCGACAGGGGATTGAGGCTTACAATGAGCAGTTCTTC. Protein: CASTRQGIEAYNEQFF.

This clonotype was observed many times. This chain links TRBV20-1 with TRBJ1-2; D may be TRBD1 (6 bases). V was clipped by 2 bases and J by 6 bases, with 16 bases between them. Germline CDR1 reads DFQATT; CDR2 reads SNEGSKA (reference sequence). CDR3 length equals 14 residues. Here the CDR3 reads CSARKIQTGHGYTF. The CDR3 DNA is TGCAGTGCTAGAAAAATCCAAACAGGGCATGGCTACACCTTC.

This clonotype was seen at least ten times. The junction and the germline gene differ at one end; a read error may be behind it. This chain links TRBV5-1 with TRBJ2-3; 11 nucleotides align to TRBD1. The CDR3 consists of 14 residues. Germline V gives CDR1 SGHRS, CDR2 YFSETQ. CDR3 DNA sequence: TGTGCCAGCAGCTTGGGACAGGGGGCAGATACGCAGTATTTT. This codes for CASSLGQGADTQYF.

V usage is TRBV10-3 and J usage is TRBJ1-2; D is unclear. The germline V and J ends were trimmed by 4 bases and 0 bases, with 3 bases remaining between them. Germline-derived CDR1 and CDR2 are ENHRY and SYGVKD. CDR3 length equals 12 residues. This CDR3 is CAISGANYGYTF. The CDR3 bases are TGTGCCATCAGTGGAGCTAACTATGGCTACACCTTC.

This clonotype has at least ten counts. This chain links TRBV6-1 with TRBJ1-5; TRBD1 might be the D (6 bases). V was trimmed by 6 bases and J by 0 bases, leaving 12 bases between them. The CDR3 consists of 15 residues. Per the germline V gene, CDR1 is MNHNS and CDR2 is SASEGT. The CDR3 nucleotides read TGTGCCAGCAGCCCGGAGGGGGGTAGCAATCAGCCCCAGCATTTT. Amino acid sequence: CASSPEGGSNQPQHF.

This clonotype was counted at least ten times. The V gene is TRBV28, the J gene TRBJ1-2; a possible D gene is TRBD1 (5 bases). The CDR3 runs 11 residues. Germline CDR1 reads MDHEN; CDR2 reads SYDVKM. Trimming removed 10 bases at V and 7 bases at J, with 13 bases between. The CDR3 loop is CATRGAVGYTF. Written as DNA, the CDR3 is TGTGCCACCCGCGGGGCGGTTGGCTACACCTTC.

This rearrangement joins TRBV24-1 to TRBJ2-2; TRBD1 agrees at 9 bases. This CDR3 region has 14 residues. V shed 9 bases, J shed 2 bases, and the junction held 3 bases outside the gene matches. Germline V gene lookup returns CDR1 KGHDR and CDR2 SFDVKD. CDR3 DNA sequence: TGTGCCACCGAGGACAGGGGAAACACCGGGGAGCTGTTTTTT. Its translation: CATEDRGNTGELFF.

Ten or more counts support this clonotype. The J gene is TRBJ1-5, the V gene TRBV2; D is perhaps TRBD1 (5 bases). V lost 4 bases to trimming and J lost 6 bases, with 10 bases between them. The germline gives CDR1 SNHLY, CDR2 FYNNEI. The CDR3 length is 13 residues. In nucleotides, the CDR3 is TGTGCCAGCAGTGGTCGGCAGGGTCAGCCCCAGCATTTT. Translation gives CASSGRQGQPQHF.

This chain links TRBV3-1 with TRBJ2-1; 8 nucleotides match TRBD2. V was clipped by 1 base and J by 1 base; unmatched bases: 6. The CDR3 has 17 residues. Per the germline V gene, CDR1 is LGHDT and CDR2 is YNNKEL (reference sequence). The CDR3 DNA reads TGTGCCAGCAGCCAAGTTTTTGGCGGGAGGTCCTACAATGAGCAGTTCTTC. The encoded protein is CASSQVFGGRSYNEQFF.

This clonotype showed up many times. The chain carries TRBV2 and TRBJ1-2; 8 nucleotides agree with TRBD1. The CDR3 sequence is 13 residues long. V lost 5 bases and J lost 7; bases outside the gene matches: 6. The V gene's germline CDR1 is SNHLY and CDR2 FYNNEI. The CDR3 sequence: CASSPDRGAGYTF. The DNA of the CDR3 is TGTGCCAGCAGTCCCGACAGGGGAGCTGGCTACACCTTC.

The V call is TRBV5-6, the J call TRBJ2-2, with D perhaps matching TRBD2 (5 bases). CDR1 is SGHDT and CDR2 is YYEEEE in the germline V gene. The CDR3 has 14 residues. The V gene lost 1 base and the J gene lost 9 bases, with 13 bases spanning the gap. CDR3 in amino acids: CASSLLGLHRELFF. For the CDR3, the DNA is TGTGCCAGCAGCTTGCTCGGACTCCACCGGGAGCTGTTTTTT.

This clonotype was seen repeatedly, ten times or more. The genes are TRBV5-4 and TRBJ2-3; D is unclear. The CDR3 totals 14 residues. The germline gives CDR1 SGHNT, CDR2 YYREEE (reference sequence). V gave up 0 bases and J gave up 2 bases, with 7 bases separating them. CDR3 amino acids: CASSLAKTTDTQYF. The CDR3 coding sequence is TGTGCCAGCAGCTTGGCCAAAACCACAGATACGCAGTATTTT.

At least ten counts were recorded for this clonotype. The gene calls are TRBV28 and TRBJ1-2; D is unresolved. The ends were cut back, 2 bases at V and 2 bases at J, with 6 bases in the middle. CDR1 and CDR2 from the germline V gene are MDHEN and SYDVKM. The CDR3 is made up of 13 amino acids. The CDR3 DNA follows: TGTGCCAGCAGTTTAATTCTGAACTATGGCTACACCTTC. Protein sequence: CASSLILNYGYTF.

This clonotype was observed many times. The chain recombines TRBV7-8 with TRBJ2-2; no clear D gene. Germline loops: CDR1 SGHVS, CDR2 FQNEAQ. The CDR3 is 12 amino acids. Trimming shortened V by 8 bases and J by 4 bases, and 8 bases separated the two germline ends. In DNA form, the CDR3 reads TGTGCCAGCTCACAGTTCACCGGGGAGCTGTTTTTT. It codes for CASSQFTGELFF.

This clonotype showed up just a few times. The genes are TRBV6-1 and TRBJ1-1; no reliable D call. In germline, CDR1 is MNHNS, CDR2 SASEGT. The CDR3 consists of 11 residues. V was shortened by 7 bases and J by 8 bases, with 11 bases between the two germline ends. CDR3 DNA: TGTGCCAGCAAACGGGGATCCGAAGCTTTCTTT. Its translation: CASKRGSEAFF.

The chain combines TRBV11-3 with TRBJ2-7; D is possibly TRBD2 (5 bases). Germline V gene sequence: CDR1 SGHNT, CDR2 YENEEA. The CDR3 is 12 amino acids. The V end was cut by 4 bases, the J end by 5 bases, with 9 bases between. The CDR3 region is CASSSGRNEQYF. Here the CDR3 DNA reads TGTGCCAGCAGCTCGGGAAGGAACGAGCAGTACTTC.

This clonotype was seen repeatedly, ten times or more. The rearrangement uses TRBV11-3 and TRBJ2-3; 8 bases map to TRBD2. V gave up 4 bases and J gave up 4 bases; unmatched junction bases: 4. The germline V gene encodes CDR1 SGHNT and CDR2 YENEEA. This CDR3 is 14 amino acids long. CDR3 DNA: TGTGCCAGCAGCTATGGAGCGGGAGCAGATACGCAGTATTTT. Residues: CASSYGAGADTQYF.

This clonotype has more than one count but fewer than ten. The V gene is TRBV6-5, the J gene TRBJ2-3; TRBD2 is a possible D gene (7 bases). This CDR3 has 16 residues. The germline CDR1 and CDR2 sequences are MNHEY and SVGAGI. V dropped 0 bases and J dropped 3 bases, with 13 bases sitting between them. The chain's CDR3 is CASSYSGGLRTDTQYF. As DNA, the CDR3 is TGTGCCAGCAGTTACTCGGGGGGGCTAAGGACAGATACGCAGTATTTT.

This clonotype showed up just a few times. The chain is built from TRBV5-1 and TRBJ2-3; D gene unclear. The V end was cut by 0 bases, the J end by 3 bases, with 20 bases between. The CDR3 is 18 residues long. Germline V gives CDR1 SGHRS, CDR2 YFSETQ. The CDR3 nucleotides are TGCGCCAGCAGCTTGGGTGACGGTCCCGGATACCAAACAGATACGCAGTATTTT. Translating gives CASSLGDGPGYQTDTQYF.

The chain carries TRBV18 and TRBJ2-7, with 8 nucleotides matching TRBD1. From germline, CDR1 is KGHSH and CDR2 LQKENI. The CDR3 totals 15 residues. J lost 7 bases, V lost 0 bases, and 8 bases had no gene match. CDR3 sequence: CASSPPGRGRREQYF. The CDR3 region has the DNA TGTGCCAGCTCACCACCCGGCAGGGGGCGGAGAGAGCAGTACTTC.

This clonotype showed up many times. The chain employs TRBV5-5 and TRBJ2-2; 10 bases map to TRBD1. Germline lookup yields CDR1 SGHKS and CDR2 YYEKEE (reference sequence). V trimming: 4 bases; J trimming: 0 bases; junction bases outside the gene matches: 3. The CDR3 contains 16 residues. The CDR3 DNA reads as TGTGCCAGCAGCCCGGGGACAGGGGCGAACACCGGGGAGCTGTTTTTT. Protein: CASSPGTGANTGELFF.

Turning to this clonotype: This could be a read error, since a much larger clone is one nucleotide away. The CDR3, as DNA: TGCGCCAGCGGCTTGGCGGACAGGGCAGGGAACATTCAGTACTTC. Its protein product is CASGLADRAGNIQYF. This chain joins TRBV5-1 and TRBJ2-4, with TRBD1 matching 8 bases. Germline assignment: CDR1 SGHRS and CDR2 YFSETQ. This CDR3 is 15 amino acids long.

This clonotype turned up a few times. The chain combines TRBV6-4 with TRBJ2-1; tentatively, D is TRBD2 (7 bases). Trimming took 2 bases from V and 4 from J, leaving 12 bases between them. The CDR3 totals 15 residues. Germline CDR1 is MRHNA and CDR2 is SNTAGT. The CDR3 loop is CASSDLGGGYNEQFF. The CDR3, as DNA: TGTGCCAGCAGTGACCTAGGGGGAGGGTACAATGAGCAGTTCTTC.

This clonotype was seen ten or more times. CDR3 region: CSAEASLAGGDEQYF. Written as DNA, the CDR3 is TGCAGTGCTGAGGCCTCACTAGCGGGAGGGGACGAGCAGTACTTC. This rearrangement joins TRBV20-1 to TRBJ2-7; 13 bases fit TRBD2. V lost 5 bases and J lost 5; bases outside the gene matches: 9. Germline CDR1 DFQATT, CDR2 SNEGSKA (reference sequence). CDR3 length: 15 residues.

This clonotype was observed many times. V gene TRBV29-1 combines with J gene TRBJ2-7; the match to TRBD1 covers 10 bases. The V gene end was trimmed by 4 bases and the J gene end by 2 bases; junction bases not matched to a gene: 2. The CDR3 spans 13 residues. Germline CDR1 reads SQVTM; CDR2 reads ANQGSEA. CDR3 protein: CSVGQGAPYEQYF. The CDR3 bases are TGCAGCGTTGGACAGGGGGCTCCCTACGAGCAGTACTTC.

This clonotype came up many times. This sequence joins TRBV5-6 and TRBJ2-2; 8 positions agree with TRBD2. J gave up 6 bases and V 4 bases, and 5 bases lay outside the gene matches. The CDR3 is 14 amino acids. The germline CDR1 and CDR2 sequences are SGHDT and YYEEEE. For the CDR3, the DNA is TGTGCCAGCAGCCCGGGGGGGATCGCCGGGGAGCTGTTTTTT. Translation: CASSPGGIAGELFF.

This clonotype was counted ten times or more. V and J are TRBV2 and TRBJ2-2; 13 nucleotides agree with TRBD2. This CDR3 has 16 residues. Germline lookup yields CDR1 SNHLY and CDR2 FYNNEI. The V and J ends lost 8 bases and 5 bases, in that order; junction bases with no gene match: 8. CDR3 nucleotide sequence: TGTGCCAGCTCTCGGGGACTAGCGGGAAAAACCGGGGAGCTGTTTTTT. This translates into CASSRGLAGKTGELFF.

The chain employs TRBV11-2 and TRBJ2-7; the match to TRBD2 covers 8 bases. Germline V gene lookup returns CDR1 SGHAT and CDR2 FQNNGV. V was pared by 5 bases and J by 0 bases, with 9 bases of the junction left unmatched. There are 16 residues in the CDR3. CDR3 residues: CASSLFTGGFSYEQYF. The CDR3 region has the DNA TGTGCCAGCAGCCTCTTTACGGGAGGGTTCTCCTACGAGCAGTACTTC.